Sequencing of this TCR beta chain was carried out in a study of blood T cell repertoires in COVID-19. About the study: Samples of COVID-19 (acute and convalescent) were obtained from the United States, Italy and Spain. Sample material is recorded as cDNA or gDNA derived from T cells, B-cell-depleted T cells, or PBMCs.

The germline V gene has CDR1 MGHRA and CDR2 YSYEKL. The germline V and J ends were trimmed by 8 bases and 3 bases, with 20 bases remaining between them. This CDR3 has 15 amino acids. Original handling: Reference gene primers were amplified, and this amplification served to estimate nucleated cell counts. TCRdb's copy holds only in-frame clones and misses some; the assay was immunoSEQ multiplex PCR. V and J calls plus clone size are reproduced from that table; the DNA served to infer D and trimming. Of under 45,000 clones listed, around 86% were seen once; the top ten hold about 4.9%. Sequencing input: peripheral blood. The chain recombines TRBV4-1 with TRBJ2-7, with D perhaps TRBD2 (5 bases). The TCR originated in a man aged 35-49 years with active COVID-19. In DNA, the CDR3 is TGCGCCAGCTCCCATGATTTCGCCGGGATCTACGAGCAGTACTTC. It specifies CASSHDFAGIYEQYF.